The rows below give T cell receptor beta chains drawn from one sample of a study of blood T cell repertoires in COVID-19. The method was immunoSEQ multiplex PCR; TCRdb's version includes in-frame clones alone and lacks a portion of them. The sample consists of fewer than 350,000 clones, around 90% of them appearing once. Sequenced material: PBMCs or T cells enriched from blood (not recorded which). The source of these receptors is a woman between 35 and 50 years old with acute COVID-19. The CDR3 runs from the conserved cysteine through the conserved F or W. A D gene is named only where the DNA matches it firmly. For some rows the clone size is stated as once, few or many, or as a class when expanded; others skip it.

TRBD2	TRBV3-1/TRBV3-2	TRBJ2-7	NA	TGTGCCAGCAGCCAGACTAGCGGGGGATACGAGCAGTACTTC	CASSQTSGGYEQYF
TRBD1	TRBV18	TRBJ1-4	NA	TGTGCCAGCTCACCGGGCAGGGGGAATGAAAAACTGTTTTTT	CASSPGRGNEKLFF
NA	TRBV7-2	TRBJ2-7	NA	TGTGCCAGCAGCTTAGGGGCGAGGGGGGGCTCCTACGAGCAGTACTTC	CASSLGARGGSYEQYF
TRBD2	TRBV7-8	TRBJ2-1	NA	TGTGCCAGCAGCACCCGGGGCCGGGGGGGCTCCTACAATGAGCAGTTCTTC	CASSTRGRGGSYNEQFF
NA	TRBV2	TRBJ1-2	NA	TGTGCCAGCAGCGAAGGATCCGGGGGGGGTATCTCGTATGGCTACACCTTC	CASSEGSGGGISYGYTF
NA	TRBV6-1	TRBJ2-7	NA	TGTGCCAGCAGTGAAGGGCAGGGTTATAGCTACGAGCAGTACTTC	CASSEGQGYSYEQYF
TRBD1	TRBV9	TRBJ2-6	NA	TGTGCCAGCAGCCCCGAACGGACAGGGGGAGCTGGGGCCAACGTCCTGACTTTC	CASSPERTGGAGANVLTF
TRBD1	TRBV7-9	TRBJ1-6	NA	TGTGCCAGCAGCTACCGGACAGGGAGCTCCTATAATTCACCCCTCCACTTT	CASSYRTGSSYNSPLHF
TRBD2	TRBV6-2/TRBV6-3	TRBJ2-3	NA	TGTGCCAGCAGTCCAGGACTAGCGGTTTTTAGCACAGATACGCAGTATTTT	CASSPGLAVFSTDTQYF
NA	TRBV2	TRBJ1-5	NA	TGTGCCAGCAGTGGACAAGGCAACCGCAATCAGCCCCAGCATTTT	CASSGQGNRNQPQHF
NA	TRBV19	TRBJ2-1	NA	TGTGCCAGTAGCGTGGGGACTGCGTCCTACAATGAGCAGTTCTTC	CASSVGTASYNEQFF
NA	TRBV2	TRBJ1-5	NA	TGTGCCAGCAGTGAGGGGCAGGGTGCTCAGCCCCAGCATTTT	CASSEGQGAQPQHF
NA	TRBV10-3	TRBJ1-1	NA	TGTGCCCATAGGGCCGAAGCAGGGAAGGCGAACACTGAAGCTTTCTTT	CAHRAEAGKANTEAFF
NA	TRBV4-3	TRBJ1-5	few	TGCGCCAGCAGCCAAGATCGGAACGGCGGATTCAATCAGCCCCAGCATTTT	CASSQDRNGGFNQPQHF
NA	TRBV9	TRBJ2-5	NA	TGTGCCAGCAGCGTAGAAGGGGGAAGAGAGACCCAGTACTTC	CASSVEGGRETQYF
TRBD1	TRBV3-1/TRBV3-2	TRBJ2-7	few	TGTGCCAGCAGACGGACAGGAGGCCAACGGGACGAGCAGTACTTC	CASRRTGGQRDEQYF
TRBD2	TRBV2	TRBJ2-7	NA	TGTGCCAGCAGTGAAGCGCTATCTATCCGGGAGGGCCGCACCTACGAGCAGTACTTC	CASSEALSIREGRTYEQYF
TRBD1	TRBV18	TRBJ2-1	NA	TGTGCCAGCTCACCACCAGCGACAGGGTACCATGAGCAGTTCTTC	CASSPPATGYHEQFF
NA	TRBV29-1	TRBJ1-5	NA	TGCAGCGTAGCTACTAGTATCAATCAGCCCCAGCATTTT	CSVATSINQPQHF
NA	TRBV3-1/TRBV3-2	TRBJ1-3	NA	TGTGCCAGCAGCCAACTCACGGCTGGAAACACCATATATTTT	CASSQLTAGNTIYF
TRBD1	TRBV19	TRBJ2-2	NA	TGTGCCAGTAGTCAGGGACAGGGGTTCGGGGAGCTGTTTTTT	CASSQGQGFGELFF
NA	TRBV6-4	TRBJ2-1	few	TGTGCCAGCAGTGAGAGGAGCGGCTCCTACAATGAGCAGTTCTTC	CASSERSGSYNEQFF
TRBD1	TRBV5-1	TRBJ2-2	once	TGCGCCAGCAGCTTGTGGACAGGGGGGACCGGGGAGCTGTTTTTT	CASSLWTGGTGELFF
TRBD1	TRBV6-4	TRBJ1-6	NA	TGTGCCAGCAGTACCGGGACAGAGAATTCACCCCTCCACTTT	CASSTGTENSPLHF
NA	TRBV3-1/TRBV3-2	TRBJ1-1	NA	TGTGCCAGCAGCCAAGATCGTCCGGGTAGCACTGAAGCTTTCTTT	CASSQDRPGSTEAFF
NA	TRBV18	TRBJ2-7	once	TGTGCCAGCTCACTGTCAGAGGGAACCTACGAGCAGTACTTC	CASSLSEGTYEQYF
TRBD2	TRBV11-2	TRBJ2-5	NA	TGTGCCAGCAGCTTACCGGGACTAGCGGGAGTGAAGACCCAGTACTTC	CASSLPGLAGVKTQYF
NA	TRBV28	TRBJ2-3	NA	TGTGCCAGCAGTTTCCCCTGGGGCAGGGGAGATACGCAGTATTTT	CASSFPWGRGDTQYF
NA	TRBV21-1	TRBJ2-1	NA	TGTGCCAGCAGCAAAGGACTAGCGGGACACAATGAGCAGTTCTTC	CASSKGLAGHNEQFF
TRBD2	TRBV18	TRBJ2-3	NA	TGTGCCAGCTCACCGCGGACTAGCGGGGCAACAGATACGCAGTATTTT	CASSPRTSGATDTQYF
NA	TRBV6-2/TRBV6-3	TRBJ2-7	NA	TGTGCCAGCAGCCACCGCGACAGGAATACGGGGGAGCAGTACTTC	CASSHRDRNTGEQYF
TRBD1	TRBV25-1	TRBJ1-1	NA	TGTGCCAGCAGTGAACTGGACAGGGGGTATACTGAAGCTTTCTTT	CASSELDRGYTEAFF
TRBD2	TRBV7-2	TRBJ2-1	NA	TGTGCCAGCGGACGGAGCGGGAGTACCTACAATGAGCAGTTCTTC	CASGRSGSTYNEQFF
NA	TRBV29-1	TRBJ2-2	once	TGCAGCGTAGCATCAGGGGGGACCGGGGAGCTGTTTTTT	CSVASGGTGELFF
TRBD1	TRBV5-1	TRBJ1-2	NA	TGCGCCAGCAGCGGGGGACAGGGGGCCTATGGCTACACCTTC	CASSGGQGAYGYTF
TRBD1	TRBV5-1	TRBJ2-5	NA	TGCGCCAGCAGCTCCGGGACAGGGCGAGAGACCCAGTACTTC	CASSSGTGRETQYF
NA	TRBV3-1/TRBV3-2	TRBJ2-2	NA	TGTGCCAGCAGCCAAGCTCCCTCTTGGGGGGCCGGGGAGCTGTTTTTT	CASSQAPSWGAGELFF
TRBD1	TRBV7-9	TRBJ1-2	once	TGTGCCAGCAGCCCGGGGACAGGGAATGGCTACACCTTC	CASSPGTGNGYTF
TRBD2	TRBV3-1/TRBV3-2	TRBJ2-1	NA	TGTGCCAGCAGCCAAGGGACTCTAGCGGGAGCCGATTACAATGAGCAGTTCTTC	CASSQGTLAGADYNEQFF
NA	TRBV5-1	TRBJ1-1	NA	TGCGCCAGCGCACGATCCGGGACAAAGGGTTTCGCTGAAGCTTTCTTT	CASARSGTKGFAEAFF
TRBD2	TRBV11-3	TRBJ2-5	once	TGTGCCAGCGGTAGGGGACTAGCAACGGAGACCCAGTACTTC	CASGRGLATETQYF
NA	TRBV10-3	TRBJ2-1	NA	TGTGCCATCAGGAGGGCTGTAGGGCTAGGCCCCATCAATGAGCAGTTCTTC	CAIRRAVGLGPINEQFF
NA	TRBV6-2/TRBV6-3	TRBJ2-3	NA	TGTGCCAGCAGTTACTTGCGGGGTTTAGCCAGCGCAGATACGCAGTATTTT	CASSYLRGLASADTQYF
NA	TRBV29-1	TRBJ2-7	NA	TGCAGCGGCGGGGCAAGCACCTACGAGCAGTACTTC	CSGGASTYEQYF
NA	TRBV5-1	TRBJ1-6	NA	TGCGCCAGCAGCTTGGTTTCTGTTAATTCACCCCTCCACTTT	CASSLVSVNSPLHF
TRBD1	TRBV4-1	TRBJ2-5	NA	TGCGCCAGCAGCCCCCTCCCGGGACAGCAAGAGACCCAGTACTTC	CASSPLPGQQETQYF
NA	TRBV5-1	TRBJ2-2	NA	TGCGCCAGCAGAACAGCCGCGACCACCGGGGAGCTGTTTTTT	CASRTAATTGELFF
NA	TRBV6-2/TRBV6-3	TRBJ2-7	NA	TGTGCCAGCAGTAGACAGTTCTACGAGCAGTACTTC	CASSRQFYEQYF
TRBD2	TRBV5-1	TRBJ2-7	NA	TGCGCCAGCAGTCCGCTAGCGGGGGCCACCTACGAGCAGTACTTC	CASSPLAGATYEQYF
NA	TRBV18	TRBJ1-3	once	TGTGCCAGCTCACCCGCAGGCAGCTCTGGAAACACCATATATTTT	CASSPAGSSGNTIYF
NA	TRBV27	TRBJ1-5	NA	TGTGCCAGCAGCCCACAGGGTAGGAGCAATCAGCCCCAGCATTTT	CASSPQGRSNQPQHF